This TCR beta chain was identified in a study of T cells in Graves' hyperthyroidism and ophthalmopathy. This clonotype has ten or more counts. RNA transcripts served as the template for amplifying TCR beta CDR3 regions. The HTBI set primed first-round TCR CDR3 RT-PCR. A single record per CDR3 protein comes from TCRdb applying MiXCR to the multiplex PCR reads. The repertoire has approximately 300,000 distinct CDR3 sequences, roughly a fifth of them found once; the top ten carry under 40%. This CDR3 has 13 residues. Germline V CDR1 and CDR2: LGHDT, YNNKEL (reference sequence). V dropped 3 bases and J dropped 7 bases, with 9 bases sitting between them.

Sample: blood. This chain uses TRBV3-1 with TRBJ2-2; unclear D gene. This receptor was obtained from a man aged 50 to 60 with Graves' ophthalmopathy. The CDR3 DNA reads as TGTGCCAGCAGCCAGTATTTCCTCGGGGAGCTGTTTTTT. This translates into CASSQYFLGELFF. Using reference TRBV3-1 and TRBJ2-2 for the parts outside the CDR3, the full variable domain is DTAVSQTPKYLVTQMGNDKSIKCEQNLGHDTMYWYKQDSKKFLKIMFSYNNKELIINETVPNRFSPKSPDKAHLNLHINSLELGDSAVYFCASSQYFLGELFFGEGSRLTVL.